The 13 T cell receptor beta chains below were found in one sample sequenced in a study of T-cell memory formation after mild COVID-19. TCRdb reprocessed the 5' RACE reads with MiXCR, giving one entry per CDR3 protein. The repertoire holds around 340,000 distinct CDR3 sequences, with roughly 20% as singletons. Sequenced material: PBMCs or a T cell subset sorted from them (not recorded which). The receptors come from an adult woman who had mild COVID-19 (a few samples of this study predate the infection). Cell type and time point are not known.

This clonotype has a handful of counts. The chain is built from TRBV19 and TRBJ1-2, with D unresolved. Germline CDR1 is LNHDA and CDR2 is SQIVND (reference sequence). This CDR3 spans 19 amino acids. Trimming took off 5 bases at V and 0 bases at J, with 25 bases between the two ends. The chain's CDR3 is CASSGWEAAAGRSNYGYTF. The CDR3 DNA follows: TGTGCCAGTAGTGGTTGGGAGGCCGCAGCCGGGAGGTCTAACTATGGCTACACCTTC.

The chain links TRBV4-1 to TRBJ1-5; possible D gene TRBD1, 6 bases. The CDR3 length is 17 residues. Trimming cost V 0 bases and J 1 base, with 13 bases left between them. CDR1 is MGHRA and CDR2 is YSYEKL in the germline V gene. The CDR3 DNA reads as TGCGCCAGCAGCCAAGATGGGGGCAGAGTGAGCAATCAGCCCCAGCATTTT. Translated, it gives CASSQDGGRVSNQPQHF.

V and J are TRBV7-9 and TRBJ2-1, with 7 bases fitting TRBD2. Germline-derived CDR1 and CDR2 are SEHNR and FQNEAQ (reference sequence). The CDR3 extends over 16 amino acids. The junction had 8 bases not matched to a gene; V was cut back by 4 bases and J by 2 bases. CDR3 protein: CASSSLVGRTYNEQFF. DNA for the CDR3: TGTGCCAGCAGCTCTTTAGTCGGGAGGACCTACAATGAGCAGTTCTTC.

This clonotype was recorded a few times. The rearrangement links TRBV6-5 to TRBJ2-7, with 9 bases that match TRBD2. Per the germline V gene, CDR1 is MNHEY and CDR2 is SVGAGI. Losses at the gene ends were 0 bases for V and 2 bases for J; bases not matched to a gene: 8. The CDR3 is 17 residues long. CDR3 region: CASSYSGGLARPYEQYF. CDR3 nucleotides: TGTGCCAGCAGTTACTCTGGGGGACTAGCTAGACCCTACGAGCAGTACTTC.

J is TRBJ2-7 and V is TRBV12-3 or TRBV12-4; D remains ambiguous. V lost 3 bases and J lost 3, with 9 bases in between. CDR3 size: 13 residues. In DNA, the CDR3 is TGTGCCAGCAGTTTTTACGGTCTCTACGAGCAGTACTTC. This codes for CASSFYGLYEQYF.

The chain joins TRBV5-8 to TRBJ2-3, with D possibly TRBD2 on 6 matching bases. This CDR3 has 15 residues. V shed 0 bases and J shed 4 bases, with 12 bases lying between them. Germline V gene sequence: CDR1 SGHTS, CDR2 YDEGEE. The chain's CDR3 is CASSLDREWADTQYF. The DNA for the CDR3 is TGTGCCAGCAGCTTGGATCGGGAGTGGGCAGATACGCAGTATTTT.

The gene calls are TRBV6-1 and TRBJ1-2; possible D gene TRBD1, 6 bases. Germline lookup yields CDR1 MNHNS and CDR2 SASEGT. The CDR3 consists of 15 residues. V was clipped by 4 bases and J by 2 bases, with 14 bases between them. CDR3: CASSVNRVINYGYTF. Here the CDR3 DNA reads TGTGCCAGCAGTGTGAACAGGGTTATCAACTATGGCTACACCTTC.

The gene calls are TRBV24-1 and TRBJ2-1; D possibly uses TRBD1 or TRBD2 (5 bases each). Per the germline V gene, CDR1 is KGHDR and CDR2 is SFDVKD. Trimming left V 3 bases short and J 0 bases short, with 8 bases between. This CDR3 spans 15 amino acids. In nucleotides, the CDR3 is TGTGCCACCAGTGATCCCGGGACCTCCTACAATGAGCAGTTCTTC. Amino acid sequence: CATSDPGTSYNEQFF.

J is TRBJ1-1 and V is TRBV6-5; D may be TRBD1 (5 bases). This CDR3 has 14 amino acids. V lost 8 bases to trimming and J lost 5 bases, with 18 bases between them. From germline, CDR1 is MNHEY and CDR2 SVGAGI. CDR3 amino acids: CASFLVGRSTEAFF. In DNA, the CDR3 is TGTGCCAGCTTCTTGGTGGGGCGGAGTACTGAAGCTTTCTTT.

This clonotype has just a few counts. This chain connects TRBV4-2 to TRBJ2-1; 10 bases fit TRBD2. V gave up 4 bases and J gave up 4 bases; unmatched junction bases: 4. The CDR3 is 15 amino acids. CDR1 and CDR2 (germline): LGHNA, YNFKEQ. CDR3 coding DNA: TGTGCCAGCAGCCCCGGGACTAGCGAGTACAATGAGCAGTTCTTC. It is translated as CASSPGTSEYNEQFF.

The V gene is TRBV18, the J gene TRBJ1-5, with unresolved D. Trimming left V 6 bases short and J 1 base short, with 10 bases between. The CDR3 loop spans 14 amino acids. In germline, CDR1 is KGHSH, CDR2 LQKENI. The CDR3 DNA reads TGTGCCAGCTCCCACAGCCGAAGCAATCAGCCCCAGCATTTT. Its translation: CASSHSRSNQPQHF. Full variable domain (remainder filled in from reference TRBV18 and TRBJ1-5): NAGVMQNPRHLVRRRGQEARLRCSPMKGHSHVYWYRQLPEEGLKFMVYLQKENIIDESGMPKERFSAEFPKEGPSILRIQQVVRGDSAAYFCASSHSRSNQPQHFGDGTRLSIL.

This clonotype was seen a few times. CDR3 sequence (DNA): TGTGCCAGCAGCCCCTGGCGGACGGGGAACACTGAAGCTTTCTTT. It translates to CASSPWRTGNTEAFF. This chain uses TRBV7-9 with TRBJ1-1; no firm D call. The CDR3 is 15 residues long. Germline V CDR1 and CDR2: SEHNR, FQNEAQ (reference sequence). V gave up 5 bases and J gave up 1 base, with 14 bases separating them.

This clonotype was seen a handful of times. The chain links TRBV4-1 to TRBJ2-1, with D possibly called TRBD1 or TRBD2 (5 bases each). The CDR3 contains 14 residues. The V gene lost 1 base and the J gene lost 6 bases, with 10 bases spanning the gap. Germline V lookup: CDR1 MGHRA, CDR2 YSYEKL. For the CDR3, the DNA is TGCGCCAGCAGCCAAGGGGGGACCTCCAATGAGCAGTTCTTC. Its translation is CASSQGGTSNEQFF.